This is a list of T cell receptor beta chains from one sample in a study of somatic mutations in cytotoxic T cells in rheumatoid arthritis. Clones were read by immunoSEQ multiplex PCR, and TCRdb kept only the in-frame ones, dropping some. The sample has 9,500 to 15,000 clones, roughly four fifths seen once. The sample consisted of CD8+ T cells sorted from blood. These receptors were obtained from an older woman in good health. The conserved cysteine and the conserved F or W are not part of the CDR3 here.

ASSPGQGSVEQY,TRBV28
ASSVRWPLKTYEQY,TRBV9
SGEGQGSWY,TRBV29-1
ASSFLTSGEPYNEQF,TRBV5-1
ASSLGGVNEQF,TRBV5-4
ASSEGGGSGEKLF,TRBV6-1
ASSPGVSYEQY,TRBV13
ASSLGLAEETQY,TRBV7-9
ATSRDLGRNTGELF,TRBV15
ASSNGQPYNEQF,TRBV5-8
ASSLTRVGGTEAF,TRBV27
SVDLPAGGMNEQF,TRBV29-1
ASSQLQGGGTDTQY,TRBV4-2
AIGLLGNTEAF,TRBV6-5
ASSVYGGVGQPQH,TRBV9
ASRRQGGGQPQH,TRBV19
ASSFQTGASYEQY,TRBV13
ASSYTGDEQF,TRBV6-5
ASSYAAGGRTGELF,TRBV6-6
ASSAYRGANEKLF,TRBV28
ASSWGGMNEQF,TRBV27
ASSQGADQY,TRBV14
ASSYISHVPNTEAF,TRBV6-7
ASSLLGGPEPQH,TRBV6-5
ASRTGTGFPGELF,TRBV27
ASSPAGVNPYEQY,TRBV7-9
ASSRGPPREQF,TRBV6-1
AWSVWQQARYQETQY,TRBV30
ASSYSVYTTYEQY,TRBV6-5
ASSVAVDTQY,TRBV9
ASSATGTAIYNEQF,TRBV11-2
ASSLAGETSGDVYNEQF,TRBV7-9
ASSLNRGVTEAF,TRBV5-1
ASSLGLASSYNEQF,TRBV5-1
ASSPGQGDYGYT,TRBV19
ASSHLTGPNTEAF,TRBV4-2
AISDPGQGAAGQPQH,TRBV10-3
ASSFEFNTEAF,TRBV5-8
ASSWRGTDTQY,TRBV5-6
ASSLEGNRAGNTIY,TRBV13
ASSYLGQGFNQPQH,TRBV6-6
AWSYQGLGNQPQH,TRBV30
SVETGTGVYYEQY,TRBV29-1
ASSFSAGGNQPQH,TRBV5-6
ASSGRQGPSNEQF,TRBV7-8
SGTQGNTEAF,TRBV29-1
ASSSFGTGELF,TRBV28
ASSPLRQKLKLWETQY,TRBV7-9
ASSLGWQGPTGELF,TRBV7-8
ASSLDRAGFQETQY,TRBV7-9
ASSLGGTGSYEQY,TRBV5-6
ASSLGWSSYNSPLH,TRBV5-1
AWSGDFDTQY,TRBV30
ASSNSGTKGTDTQY,TRBV7-8